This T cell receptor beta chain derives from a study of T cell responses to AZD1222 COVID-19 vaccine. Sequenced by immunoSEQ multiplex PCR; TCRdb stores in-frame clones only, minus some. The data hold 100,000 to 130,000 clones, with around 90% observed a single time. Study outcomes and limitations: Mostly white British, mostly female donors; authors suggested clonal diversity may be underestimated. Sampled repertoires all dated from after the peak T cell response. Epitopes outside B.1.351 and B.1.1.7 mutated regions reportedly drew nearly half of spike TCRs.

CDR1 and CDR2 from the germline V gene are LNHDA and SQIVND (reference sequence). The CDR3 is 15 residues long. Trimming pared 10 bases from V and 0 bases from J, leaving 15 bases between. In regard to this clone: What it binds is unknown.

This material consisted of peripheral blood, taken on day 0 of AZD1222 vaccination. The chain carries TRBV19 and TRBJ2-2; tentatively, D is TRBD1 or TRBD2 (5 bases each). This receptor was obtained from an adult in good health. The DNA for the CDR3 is TGTGCCACTCGAACCGGGACCGCGAACACCGGGGAGCTGTTTTTT. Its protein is CATRTGTANTGELFF.